The 30 T cell receptor beta chains reported below all come from one sample, sequenced in a study of PD-1 blockade in classical Hodgkin lymphoma. Time point reported: cycle 4 day 1 (C4D1), after five to seven weeks of nivolumab. The patients all showed relapse after autologous stem cell transplantation, while their brentuximab vedotin exposure varied. Here immunoSEQ multiplex PCR was the method, and the copy in TCRdb shows in-frame clones only, minus some. The sample consists of tens of thousands of clones, 91% of them appearing once. Sample: peripheral blood mononuclear cells (PBMCs), taken before the fourth cycle of nivolumab. The receptors here all came from a human donor with classical Hodgkin lymphoma.

The chain recombines TRBV5-1 with TRBJ1-4, with a possible D match to TRBD1 (5 bases). Trimming pared 3 bases from V and 7 bases from J, leaving 13 bases between. The CDR3 has 14 amino acids. Germline loops: CDR1 SGHRS, CDR2 YFSETQ. The DNA of the CDR3 is TGCGCCAGCAGCTCGAAGGGGTTGGGTGAAAAACTGTTTTTT. Its translation is CASSSKGLGEKLFF.

The V gene is TRBV9, the J gene TRBJ2-1; TRBD2 is a possible D gene (5 bases). V lost 0 bases and J lost 9, with 19 bases in between. Per the germline V gene, CDR1 is SGDLS and CDR2 is YYNGEE. The CDR3 runs to 16 residues. The CDR3 nucleotides read TGTGCCAGCAGCGTAGCAGAGCGGTTTAGAGGTACTGAGCAGTTCTTC. The encoded protein is CASSVAERFRGTEQFF. The full variable domain, completed using reference TRBV9 and TRBJ2-1, is DSGVTQTPKHLITATGQRVTLRCSPRSGDLSVYWYQQSLDQGLQFLIQYYNGEERAKGNILERFSAQQFPDLHSELNLSSLELGDSALYFCASSVAERFRGTEQFFGPGTRLTVL.

This chain links TRBV19 with TRBJ1-1; no clear D. Germline V gives CDR1 LNHDA, CDR2 SQIVND (reference sequence). The CDR3 sequence is 15 residues long. Trimming left V 6 bases short and J 0 bases short, with 14 bases between. The CDR3, as DNA: TGTGCCAGTAGGGTGGGCCGGCCCCTGAACACTGAAGCTTTCTTT. Its protein product is CASRVGRPLNTEAFF. Supplemented by reference TRBV19 and TRBJ1-1, the full variable domain reads DGGITQSPKYLFRKEGQNVTLSCEQNLNHDAMYWYRQDPGQGLRLIYYSQIVNDFQKGDIAEGYSVSREKKESFPLTVTSAQKNPTAFYLCASRVGRPLNTEAFFGQGTRLTVV.

This CDR3 is CASSTRTSRTGELFF. Here the CDR3 DNA reads TGTGCCAGCAGTACCCGGACTAGCCGGACCGGGGAGCTGTTTTTT. The chain recombines TRBV6-6 with TRBJ2-2; TRBD2 matches at 8 bases. CDR3 length: 15 residues. Germline V gives CDR1 MNHNY, CDR2 SVGAGI (reference sequence). Trimming at V came to 5 bases and at J to 5 bases, leaving 7 bases not matched to a gene.

The chain employs TRBV4-1 and TRBJ2-1, with D unresolved. Looked up from germline, CDR1 is MGHRA and CDR2 is YSYEKL. V gave up 2 bases and J gave up 13 bases, with 18 bases separating them. This CDR3 has 14 residues. The CDR3 region has the DNA TGCGCCAGCAGCCAACCCGGGCCCCTATTAGGCCAGTTCTTC. This sequence encodes CASSQPGPLLGQFF.

The chain couples TRBV27 to TRBJ2-5; D is unresolved. TRBJ2-7 matches the DNA end more closely, so the J call is doubtful. Looked up from germline, CDR1 is MNHEY and CDR2 is SMNVEV (reference sequence). CDR3 length: 13 residues. In DNA, the CDR3 is TGTGCCAGCAGTTCGGTAGGGAACTACGAGCAGTACTTC. This gives the protein CASSSVGNYEQYF.

This chain links TRBV6-6 with TRBJ2-1; 11 bases are shared with TRBD2. Trimming at V came to 6 bases and at J to 4 bases, leaving 8 bases not matched to a gene. The germline V gene encodes CDR1 MNHNY and CDR2 SVGAGI (reference sequence). The CDR3 consists of 16 residues. The CDR3, as DNA: TGTGCCAGCAGACCCCAGACTAGCGGGGATTACAATGAGCAGTTCTTC. Encoded protein: CASRPQTSGDYNEQFF.

The V call is TRBV6-1, the J call TRBJ2-1; 8 bases are a match to TRBD1. V lost 7 bases and J lost 4; bases outside the gene matches: 9. The CDR3 is 15 amino acids. Germline V lookup: CDR1 MNHNS, CDR2 SASEGT. CDR3 nucleotides: TGTGCCAGCAACCTAGGACAGGGTGTTTACAATGAGCAGTTCTTC. As protein: CASNLGQGVYNEQFF.

The chain recombines TRBV18 with TRBJ1-2; D remains unclear. Trimming removed 6 bases from V and 5 bases from J, with 16 bases in between. The CDR3 runs 14 residues. Germline lookup yields CDR1 KGHSH and CDR2 LQKENI. CDR3 residues: CASSPDFGKYGYTF. As DNA, the CDR3 is TGTGCCAGCTCCCCGGACTTTGGAAAGTATGGCTACACCTTC.

This clone occurred once. The V call is TRBV28, the J call TRBJ1-1; no definite D call. Germline V lookup: CDR1 MDHEN, CDR2 SYDVKM. V lost 7 bases, J lost 10 bases, and 22 bases lay in between. CDR3 length: 14 amino acids. The CDR3 is CASNKGRVGTSAFF. CDR3 DNA: TGTGCCAGCAACAAAGGTCGCGTCGGAACCTCAGCTTTCTTT.

J is TRBJ1-1 and V is TRBV11-2; a possible D gene is TRBD1 (6 bases). Per germline, CDR1 SGHAT and CDR2 FQNNGV. V shed 5 bases and J shed 2 bases, with 12 bases lying between them. The CDR3 runs to 14 residues. CDR3 bases: TGTGCCAGCAGCGTATACAGGGTTAACACTGAAGCTTTCTTT. This sequence encodes CASSVYRVNTEAFF. The whole variable domain, filled in from reference TRBV11-2 and TRBJ1-1, reads EAGVAQSPRYKIIEKRQSVAFWCNPISGHATLYWYQQILGQGPKLLIQFQNNGVVDDSQLPKDRFSAERLKGVDSTLKIQPAKLEDSAVYLCASSVYRVNTEAFFGQGTRLTVV.

CDR3 sequence (DNA): TGCGCCAGCAGCTTGGGACTGTTAAGGGAAAACACCATATATTTT. This gives the protein CASSLGLLRENTIYF. The chain uses TRBV5-1 and TRBJ1-3, with D uncertain. V shed 0 bases and J shed 6 bases, with 13 bases lying between them. The V gene's germline CDR1 is SGHRS and CDR2 YFSETQ. This CDR3 is built from 15 residues.

The chain links TRBV19 to TRBJ2-3; TRBD1 matches at 7 bases. V lost 5 bases to trimming and J lost 4 bases; unmatched junction nucleotides: 12. This CDR3 is 16 amino acids long. Germline loops: CDR1 LNHDA, CDR2 SQIVND (reference sequence). This CDR3 is CASSSRDSPWADTQYF. The CDR3 DNA reads TGTGCCAGTAGTTCCCGGGACAGCCCATGGGCAGATACGCAGTATTTT.

This chain links TRBV9 with TRBJ2-2; maybe TRBD2 (5 bases). Trimming removed 3 bases at V and 4 bases at J, with 10 bases between. This CDR3 has 14 amino acids. The germline V gene has CDR1 SGDLS and CDR2 YYNGEE. The CDR3 bases are TGTGCCAGCAGCGCCGCGGGTATCACCGGGGAGCTGTTTTTT. Its protein product is CASSAAGITGELFF.

J is TRBJ2-3 and V is TRBV13; D may correspond to TRBD1 or TRBD2 (5 bases each). Trimming removed 4 bases at V and 6 bases at J, with 11 bases between. The CDR3 covers 13 residues. Looked up from germline, CDR1 is PRHDT and CDR2 is FYEKMQ (reference sequence). CDR3 bases: TGTGCCAGCAGCTCGGGACCGCAGGATACGCAGTATTTT. This translates into CASSSGPQDTQYF.

This chain links TRBV5-4 with TRBJ1-5; no reliable D call. Germline CDR1 and CDR2: SGHNT and YYREEE (reference sequence). V was trimmed by 3 bases and J by 0 bases, leaving 7 bases between them. This CDR3 comprises 14 residues. The chain's CDR3 is CASSSGPSNQPQHF. CDR3 DNA: TGTGCCAGCAGCTCAGGACCTAGCAATCAGCCCCAGCATTTT.

The rearrangement uses TRBV19 and TRBJ1-1; tentative D call: TRBD1 (6 bases). Germline V gene lookup returns CDR1 LNHDA and CDR2 SQIVND (reference sequence). The V gene lost 5 bases and the J gene lost 4 bases, with 20 bases spanning the gap. The CDR3 runs 16 residues. The CDR3 protein is CASSLGGTPGTTEAFF. CDR3 nucleotides: TGTGCCAGTAGTTTGGGAGGGACACCCGGTACCACTGAAGCTTTCTTT.

V and J are TRBV10-3 and TRBJ2-7, with D possibly being TRBD1 (5 bases). Germline V gives CDR1 ENHRY, CDR2 SYGVKD. V shed 6 bases and J shed 3 bases, with 15 bases lying between them. The CDR3 spans 14 residues. The CDR3 protein is CAISDSLMDYEQYF. The CDR3 DNA follows: TGTGCCATCAGCGACAGTTTAATGGACTACGAGCAGTACTTC.

This sequence joins TRBV27 and TRBJ2-1; D remains ambiguous. This CDR3 has 12 amino acids. V was clipped by 0 bases and J by 10 bases, with 7 bases between them. Germline assignment: CDR1 MNHEY and CDR2 SMNVEV (reference sequence). CDR3 amino acids: CASSLSGREQFF. The CDR3 DNA reads TGTGCCAGCAGTTTATCGGGCAGAGAGCAGTTCTTC.

The genes are TRBV10-3 and TRBJ2-2, with 7 positions matching TRBD1. The germline V gene has CDR1 ENHRY and CDR2 SYGVKD. V dropped 8 bases and J dropped 4; count of bases not matched to a gene: 10. This CDR3 has 15 residues. The CDR3: CAISDTTGPTGELFF. The CDR3, as DNA: TGTGCCATCTCCGACACGACAGGGCCCACCGGGGAGCTGTTTTTT.

J is TRBJ2-7 and V is TRBV10-1; TRBD2 agrees at 8 bases. This CDR3 has 19 residues. V trimming: 4 bases; J trimming: 0 bases; junction bases outside the gene matches: 17. The germline gives CDR1 WNHNN, CDR2 SYGVQD (reference sequence). The CDR3 region is CASSALGSFGAGDSYEQYF. The CDR3 DNA reads TGCGCCAGCAGTGCTTTAGGGTCTTTCGGAGCGGGGGACTCCTACGAGCAGTACTTC.

The chain is built from TRBV7-9 and TRBJ1-1; no clear D. This CDR3 spans 14 amino acids. Looked up from germline, CDR1 is SEHNR and CDR2 is FQNEAQ (reference sequence). The ends were cut back, 3 bases at V and 10 bases at J, with 18 bases in the middle. CDR3 sequence reads: CASSFVPDTDPAFF. As DNA, the CDR3 is TGTGCCAGCAGCTTTGTCCCTGACACTGACCCAGCTTTCTTT. The whole variable domain, remainder taken from reference TRBV7-9 and TRBJ1-1, is DTGVSQNPRHKITKRGQNVTFRCDPISEHNRLYWYRQTLGQGPEFLTYFQNEAQLEKSRLLSDRFSAERPKGSFSTLEIQRTEQGDSAMYLCASSFVPDTDPAFFGQGTRLTVV.

V gene TRBV5-1 combines with J gene TRBJ2-1; D uncertain. Trimming removed 4 bases from V and 7 bases from J, with 12 bases in between. This CDR3 is built from 13 residues. Germline V gives CDR1 SGHRS, CDR2 YFSETQ. The DNA for the CDR3 is TGCGCCAGCAGCGCGAGCCATGGGAATGAGCAGTTCTTC. Amino acids: CASSASHGNEQFF.

The genes are TRBV9 and TRBJ2-2; D may correspond to TRBD1 or TRBD2 (5 bases each). Germline CDR1 reads SGDLS; CDR2 reads YYNGEE. Trimming removed 4 bases at V and 1 base at J, with 17 bases between. The CDR3 has 17 residues. The CDR3 DNA reads TGTGCCAGCAGCTATCCCCGGGGCGGGCTGAACACCGGGGAGCTGTTTTTT. Its protein is CASSYPRGGLNTGELFF.

The gene calls are TRBV2 and TRBJ1-5, with TRBD1 matching 8 bases. Germline-derived CDR1 and CDR2 are SNHLY and FYNNEI. This CDR3 region has 15 residues. J was trimmed by 6 bases and V by 6 bases; bases with no gene match: 10. CDR3 in amino acids: CASRELTGVGQPQHF. The CDR3 nucleotides read TGTGCCAGCAGGGAACTGACAGGGGTGGGTCAGCCCCAGCATTTT. Supplemented by reference TRBV2 and TRBJ1-5, the full variable domain reads EPEVTQTPSHQVTQMGQEVILRCVPISNHLYFYWYRQILGQKVEFLVSFYNNEISEKSEIFDDQFSVERPDGSNFTLKIRSTKLEDSAMYFCASRELTGVGQPQHFGDGTRLSIL.

This chain links TRBV7-6 with TRBJ2-7; 8 positions match TRBD1. This CDR3 has 16 amino acids. The J segment lost 5 bases and the V segment lost 5 bases, leaving 14 bases of the junction unmatched. The germline V gene has CDR1 SGHVS and CDR2 FNYEAQ. The CDR3 sequence is CASSPLGAGQGDEQYF. CDR3 bases: TGTGCCAGCAGCCCATTAGGGGCAGGACAGGGCGACGAGCAGTACTTC.

This clone is termed medium-sized (0.01 to 0.1%). The rearrangement uses TRBV7-6 and TRBJ2-2; D perhaps matches TRBD1 (6 bases). Trimming cost V 5 bases and J 4 bases, with 11 bases left between them. CDR3 length: 14 residues. Germline V gene lookup returns CDR1 SGHVS and CDR2 FNYEAQ. CDR3 nucleotide sequence: TGTGCCAGCAGCCACGGACAGTTCACCGGGGAGCTGTTTTTT. It encodes CASSHGQFTGELFF.

The chain is built from TRBV6-1 and TRBJ2-7; 13 bases agree with TRBD2. The CDR3 has 19 residues. V shed 2 bases, J shed 4 bases, and the junction held 14 bases outside the gene matches. Germline CDR1 MNHNS, CDR2 SASEGT. DNA for the CDR3: TGTGCCAGCAGTGAACGTCAGGGGTTACTAGCGGGGGGGCTATACGAGCAGTACTTC. Translation: CASSERQGLLAGGLYEQYF.

The rearrangement links TRBV5-6 to TRBJ2-7, with TRBD2 matching 9 bases. V lost 2 bases to trimming and J lost 2 bases; unmatched junction nucleotides: 8. Per the germline V gene, CDR1 is SGHDT and CDR2 is YYEEEE. The CDR3 consists of 16 residues. The CDR3 DNA sequence: TGTGCCAGCAGCTTTAGTTTGGGACTAGCAACCTACGAGCAGTACTTC. This codes for CASSFSLGLATYEQYF.

CDR3 in amino acids: CASSTQEYPSDTQYF. CDR3 nucleotide sequence: TGTGCCAGCTCAACCCAGGAGTATCCTTCAGATACGCAGTATTTT. This chain uses TRBV18 with TRBJ2-3; no firm D call. V was pared by 5 bases and J by 4 bases, with 16 bases between. Germline CDR1 and CDR2: KGHSH and LQKENI. This CDR3 region has 15 residues.